The T cell receptor beta chain described here comes from a study of PD-L1 blockade in urothelial cancer. Study-wide background: Blood analyses occurred 3 weeks (second dose) and 6 weeks post treatment start. Reported median T cell count for blood samples was roughly 150,000.

Trimming removed 4 bases at V and 6 bases at J, with 13 bases between. The CDR3 totals 13 residues. The germline V gene has CDR1 SGHKS and CDR2 YYEKEE (reference sequence). Time point given: peripheral blood 6 weeks after treatment start. Sequenced by immunoSEQ multiplex PCR; TCRdb stores in-frame clones only, minus some. Among roughly 100,000 clones listed, approximately 82% were seen once. Here the sequenced sample was PBMCs, taken around atezolizumab (anti-PD-L1) treatment. This TCR was recovered from a man aged 65-85 years with urothelial cancer. This chain joins TRBV5-5 and TRBJ1-2; D gene unclear. The CDR3: CASSPIPRDGYTF. The CDR3 DNA reads as TGTGCCAGCAGCCCGATCCCGAGGGATGGCTACACCTTC.